A single sample gave rise to the 30 T cell receptor beta chains below, sequenced in a study of breast tumors, draining lymph nodes, adjacent tissues. TCRdb reanalysed the multiplex PCR reads using MiXCR and keeps one entry per CDR3 protein. The sample contains 20,000 to 30,000 distinct CDR3 sequences, around 68% of which appear only once. Sample: tumor-adjacent breast tissue. These receptors all come from a female donor with breast cancer. Some clones in this sample may be carry-over from other donors' samples.

The J gene is TRBJ1-1, the V gene TRBV20-1; D gene uncertain. This CDR3 has 12 amino acids. Germline lookup yields CDR1 DFQATT and CDR2 SNEGSKA (reference sequence). Trimming removed 4 bases from V and 1 base from J, with 7 bases in between. Here the CDR3 DNA reads TGCAGTGCTAAACAACCGAACACTGAAGCTTTCTTT. It yields the protein CSAKQPNTEAFF.

The CDR3 sequence: CASRPGAGNTIYF. CDR3 DNA sequence: TGTGCCAGTAGACCGGGCGCAGGAAACACCATATATTTT. The rearrangement joins TRBV7-9 to TRBJ1-3; D is unclear. CDR1 and CDR2 from the germline V gene are SEHNR and FQNEAQ (reference sequence). There are 13 residues in the CDR3. Trimming left V 9 bases short and J 4 bases short, with 13 bases between.

This clonotype came up once. The rearrangement links TRBV7-9 to TRBJ2-3; D is possibly TRBD2 (6 bases). V lost 1 base and J 8 bases, leaving 7 bases between the germline ends. CDR3 length: 12 residues. Germline loops: CDR1 SEHNR, CDR2 FQNEAQ (reference sequence). CDR3 nucleotide sequence: TGTGCCAGCAGCTTAGTGGGAGGTACGCAGTATTTT. This sequence encodes CASSLVGGTQYF.

This clonotype was recorded at least ten times. The chain employs TRBV30 and TRBJ1-2, with 7 bases matching TRBD1. The germline CDR1 and CDR2 sequences are GTSNPN and SVGIG (reference sequence). V lost 0 bases and J lost 8; bases outside the gene matches: 6. CDR3 length equals 13 residues. CDR3 coding DNA: TGTGCCTGGAGTGTAGGGTCAGGGGGAGGCTACACCTTC. Protein product: CAWSVGSGGGYTF. The full variable domain, rest sourced from reference TRBV30 and TRBJ1-2, is SQTIHQWPATLVQPVGSPLSLECTVEGTSNPNLYWYRQAAGRGLQLLFYSVGIGQISSEVPQNLSASRPQDRQFILSSKKLLLSDSGFYLCAWSVGSGGGYTFGSGTRLTVV.

This clonotype was counted ten times or more. The rearrangement joins TRBV6-1 to TRBJ2-1; no clear D gene. The V gene lost 2 bases and the J gene lost 9 bases, with 11 bases spanning the gap. The germline gives CDR1 MNHNS, CDR2 SASEGT. The CDR3 is 13 amino acids. Here the CDR3 DNA reads TGTGCCAGCAGTGAACAGGTAGAGATTGAGCAGTTCTTC. This translates into CASSEQVEIEQFF.

In its sample, this clonotype was seen many times. The genes are TRBV18 and TRBJ2-1, with TRBD2 matching 7 bases. The germline gives CDR1 KGHSH, CDR2 LQKENI. There are 13 residues in the CDR3. V shed 6 bases, J shed 7 bases, and the junction held 6 bases outside the gene matches. CDR3 nucleotides: TGTGCCAGCTCCGACGGCGGGGGTAATGAGCAGTTCTTC. Protein sequence: CASSDGGGNEQFF.

This clonotype is labeled medium-sized. V usage is TRBV20-1 and J usage is TRBJ2-3; TRBD2 agrees at 15 bases. Germline V gene data show CDR1 as DFQATT and CDR2 as SNEGSKA (reference sequence). This CDR3 comprises 16 residues. The CDR3 sequence is CSAPGLAGGRTDTQYF. Written as DNA, the CDR3 is TGCAGCGCCCCGGGACTAGCGGGAGGACGGACAGATACGCAGTATTTT.

The count of this clonotype is one. The J gene is TRBJ1-6, the V gene TRBV2; D is unclear. Germline V gene sequence: CDR1 SNHLY, CDR2 FYNNEI. This CDR3 is 15 amino acids long. Between the trimmed V and J ends, which lost 6 bases and 7 bases, there was a span of 16 bases. In DNA, the CDR3 is TGTGCCAGCAGGAAAGGAGGGTTGGGGAATTCACCCCTCCACTTT. This sequence encodes CASRKGGLGNSPLHF. Full variable domain (remainder filled in from reference TRBV2 and TRBJ1-6): EPEVTQTPSHQVTQMGQEVILRCVPISNHLYFYWYRQILGQKVEFLVSFYNNEISEKSEIFDDQFSVERPDGSNFTLKIRSTKLEDSAMYFCASRKGGLGNSPLHFGNGTRLTVT.

This clonotype was counted ten times or more. The rearrangement links TRBV3-1 to TRBJ2-7; the D is unclear. The V gene's germline CDR1 is LGHDT and CDR2 YNNKEL (reference sequence). Trimming took 3 bases from V and 7 from J, leaving 7 bases between them. The CDR3 is made up of 11 amino acids. This CDR3 reads CASSHRSEQYF. In nucleotides, the CDR3 is TGTGCCAGCAGCCATCGGAGTGAGCAGTACTTC.

CDR3 amino acids: CASSNGQSHYEQYF. CDR3 in DNA: TGTGCCAGCAGCAACGGACAATCCCACTACGAGCAGTACTTC. The rearrangement links TRBV7-9 to TRBJ2-7, with D possibly TRBD1 on 5 matching bases. Trimming took off 5 bases at V and 3 bases at J, with 14 bases between the two ends. Germline loops: CDR1 SEHNR, CDR2 FQNEAQ (reference sequence). The CDR3 is made up of 14 amino acids.

This clonotype was counted a single time. This chain uses TRBV10-3 with TRBJ2-2, with 8 bases aligning to TRBD2. J lost 6 bases, V lost 5 bases, and 11 bases had no gene match. CDR1 and CDR2 from the germline V gene are ENHRY and SYGVKD. The length of the CDR3 is 16 residues. The CDR3 loop reads CAISPGLVLSAGELFF. Written as DNA, the CDR3 is TGTGCCATCAGTCCGGGACTAGTTCTTTCGGCCGGGGAGCTGTTTTTT.

This clonotype qualifies as medium-sized. V gene TRBV20-1 combines with J gene TRBJ1-2; 9 bases agree with TRBD1. V lost 5 bases and J lost 6; bases outside the gene matches: 13. The V gene's germline CDR1 is DFQATT and CDR2 SNEGSKA (reference sequence). CDR3 size: 15 residues. CDR3: CSALTGGDHFHGYTF. The CDR3 region has the DNA TGCAGTGCTCTGACAGGGGGGGACCATTTTCATGGCTACACCTTC.

This clonotype has more than one count but fewer than ten. The chain employs TRBV5-1 and TRBJ1-6, with D maybe TRBD1 (5 bases). CDR1 and CDR2 from the germline V gene are SGHRS and YFSETQ. V lost 4 bases, J lost 7 bases, and 9 bases lay in between. The CDR3 sequence is 13 residues long. The CDR3 coding sequence is TGCGCCAGCAGCCGGGGGGGGAATTCACCCCTCCACTTT. It specifies CASSRGGNSPLHF.

The gene calls are TRBV6-6 and TRBJ2-1; 8 positions match TRBD2. CDR1 is MNHNY and CDR2 is SVGAGI in the germline V gene (reference sequence). The CDR3 extends over 13 amino acids. Germline trimming cut 6 bases from V and 5 bases from J; bases unmatched to any gene: 3. DNA for the CDR3: TGTGCCAGCAGCCAACTAGCGGACAATGAGCAGTTCTTC. Amino acids: CASSQLADNEQFF.

This clonotype is a singleton in its sample. This sequence joins TRBV2 and TRBJ2-1; TRBD1 matches 7 bases. Germline values: CDR1 SNHLY, CDR2 FYNNEI. With 6 bases clipped from V and 6 bases from J, the junction kept 5 bases outside the gene matches. This CDR3 has 13 amino acids. CDR3 sequence: CASSPGTVNEQFF. CDR3 nucleotide sequence: TGTGCCAGCAGCCCCGGGACAGTCAATGAGCAGTTCTTC.

This chain uses TRBV29-1 with TRBJ1-2, with a possible D match to TRBD1 (6 bases). Looked up from germline, CDR1 is SQVTM and CDR2 is ANQGSEA. V was pared by 5 bases and J by 7 bases, with 14 bases between. CDR3 length: 12 residues. CDR3 bases: TGCAGCGTTAGTAGACAGGAGGTTGGCTACACCTTC. Residues: CSVSRQEVGYTF.

As for this clonotype: No conserved phenylalanine or tryptophan ends this CDR3, so it is likely a read error. This rearrangement joins TRBV9 to TRBJ1-3; 9 bases align to TRBD1. Germline V lookup: CDR1 SGDLS, CDR2 YYNGEE. The CDR3 has 15 residues. The junction had 4 bases not matched to a gene; V was cut back by 3 bases and J by 3 bases. CDR3 in amino acids: CASSDNRGRGNTIYL. The CDR3 DNA sequence: TGTGCCAGCAGCGATAACAGGGGGCGTGGAAACACCATATATCTT.

The J gene is TRBJ2-7, the V gene TRBV7-2; no clear D. Per germline, CDR1 SGHTA and CDR2 FQGNSA. The CDR3 contains 13 residues. The V end lost 0 bases, the J end lost 4 bases, and 7 bases lay between the germline ends. CDR3 in amino acids: CASSLALVYEQYF. The CDR3 DNA follows: TGTGCCAGCAGCTTAGCGCTCGTTTACGAGCAGTACTTC.

V is TRBV7-9 and J is TRBJ2-1; D possibly uses TRBD1 or TRBD2 (6 bases each). Trimming took off 2 bases at V and 6 bases at J, with 20 bases between the two ends. CDR1 and CDR2 (germline): SEHNR, FQNEAQ (reference sequence). This CDR3 region has 17 residues. In DNA form, the CDR3 reads TGTGCCAGCAGCTTATACCTTTCGGGGGCTATACTCAATGAGCAGTTCTTC. Translating it yields CASSLYLSGAILNEQFF.

This chain connects TRBV29-1 to TRBJ2-3; 7 bases are shared with TRBD1. CDR3 length: 13 amino acids. Germline lookup yields CDR1 SQVTM and CDR2 ANQGSEA. V lost 6 bases to trimming and J lost 6 bases; unmatched junction nucleotides: 9. Here the CDR3 reads CSVATGFRDTQYF. The DNA of the CDR3 is TGCAGCGTCGCGACAGGGTTCAGGGATACGCAGTATTTT.

J is TRBJ1-6 and V is TRBV4-1; D unresolved. V gave up 0 bases and J gave up 6 bases, with 9 bases separating them. Germline CDR1 MGHRA, CDR2 YSYEKL. The CDR3 length is 15 residues. CDR3 coding DNA: TGCGCCAGCAGCCAAGATCTAAATTTTAATTCACCCCTCCACTTT. This codes for CASSQDLNFNSPLHF.

By sample fraction, this clonotype is medium-sized. The rearrangement uses TRBV9 and TRBJ2-7; D is perhaps TRBD1 (5 bases). The CDR3 totals 14 residues. V was shortened by 0 bases and J by 6 bases, with 13 bases between the two germline ends. The germline V gene has CDR1 SGDLS and CDR2 YYNGEE. CDR3 sequence reads: CASSVAAGQAEQYF. The CDR3, as DNA: TGTGCCAGCAGCGTAGCCGCAGGGCAGGCCGAGCAGTACTTC.

By its share, this clonotype is medium-sized. J is TRBJ2-7 and V is TRBV7-3; TRBD2 is a possible D gene (5 bases). Trimming removed 4 bases at V and 3 bases at J, with 16 bases between. CDR1 SGHTA and CDR2 FQGTGA come from the germline V gene. CDR3 length: 15 residues. The CDR3 reads CASSSLPGNNYEQYF. CDR3 in DNA: TGTGCCAGCAGCTCCCTCCCCGGGAATAACTACGAGCAGTACTTC.

The gene calls are TRBV4-1 and TRBJ2-3; 10 bases line up with TRBD2. The CDR3 runs to 17 residues. Per germline, CDR1 MGHRA and CDR2 YSYEKL. V lost 5 bases, J lost 0 bases, and 8 bases stayed unmatched. The CDR3 coding sequence is TGCGCCAGCAGCTTCGGGACTAGCGACCCTAGCACAGATACGCAGTATTTT. This gives the protein CASSFGTSDPSTDTQYF.

This chain joins TRBV7-9 and TRBJ2-5; 11 nucleotides align to TRBD2. V was clipped by 5 bases and J by 3 bases; unmatched bases: 11. The CDR3 is made up of 17 amino acids. Germline V gene data show CDR1 as SEHNR and CDR2 as FQNEAQ (reference sequence). The CDR3 DNA reads as TGTGCCAGCAGCGATTTAGCGGGAGGGTTGAGAGAAGAGACCCAGTACTTC. Amino acid sequence: CASSDLAGGLREETQYF.

The rearrangement links TRBV7-6 to TRBJ2-7; 9 nucleotides match TRBD2. Germline loops: CDR1 SGHVS, CDR2 FNYEAQ. With V trimmed by 5 bases and J by 7 bases, 6 bases remained unmatched. The CDR3 extends over 13 amino acids. This CDR3 is CASSNGREGEQYF. The CDR3 DNA follows: TGTGCCAGCAGCAATGGGCGGGAGGGGGAGCAGTACTTC.

For this clonotype: A junction end diverges from the germline sequence, so it may reflect a read error. V is TRBV28 and J is TRBJ2-7, with 10 bases identical to TRBD2. Germline CDR1 reads MDHEN; CDR2 reads SYDVKM. CDR3 length: 19 residues. CDR3 sequence reads: CASRSPRVSGRIYSYEQCF. The CDR3 coding sequence is TGTGCCAGCAGGTCCCCCCGGGTTAGCGGGAGGATTTACTCCTACGAGCAGTGCTTC.

Only a few counts were recorded for this clonotype. The chain recombines TRBV29-1 with TRBJ1-1, with D tentatively TRBD1 (5 bases). Per germline, CDR1 SQVTM and CDR2 ANQGSEA. The CDR3 is made up of 16 amino acids. Trimming removed 3 bases at V and 2 bases at J, with 19 bases between. CDR3 sequence: CSVDSFTVRDNTEAFF. The CDR3 nucleotides read TGCAGCGTTGATTCTTTCACCGTCAGGGATAACACTGAAGCTTTCTTT. The full variable domain, rest sourced from reference TRBV29-1 and TRBJ1-1, is SAVISQKPSRDICQRGTSLTIQCQVDSQVTMMFWYRQQPGQSLTLIATANQGSEATYESGFVIDKFPISRPNLTFSTLTVSNMSPEDSSIYLCSVDSFTVRDNTEAFFGQGTRLTVV.

V usage is TRBV9 and J usage is TRBJ2-3, with a weak D call TRBD2 (6 bases). Germline-derived CDR1 and CDR2 are SGDLS and YYNGEE. V lost 4 bases and J lost 2, with 14 bases in between. This CDR3 region has 15 residues. The CDR3 DNA is TGTGCCAGCAGCATACACTGGCGGGACACAGATACGCAGTATTTT. This encodes CASSIHWRDTDTQYF. Drawing the rest from reference TRBV9 and TRBJ2-3, the complete variable domain is DSGVTQTPKHLITATGQRVTLRCSPRSGDLSVYWYQQSLDQGLQFLIQYYNGEERAKGNILERFSAQQFPDLHSELNLSSLELGDSALYFCASSIHWRDTDTQYFGPGTRLTVL.

The chain uses TRBV9 and TRBJ1-6; D remains ambiguous. CDR1 and CDR2 from the germline V gene are SGDLS and YYNGEE. V gave up 0 bases and J gave up 8 bases, with 6 bases separating them. This CDR3 has 13 amino acids. This CDR3 reads CASSVDPYSPLHF. CDR3 sequence (DNA): TGTGCCAGCAGCGTAGACCCGTATTCACCCCTCCACTTT.